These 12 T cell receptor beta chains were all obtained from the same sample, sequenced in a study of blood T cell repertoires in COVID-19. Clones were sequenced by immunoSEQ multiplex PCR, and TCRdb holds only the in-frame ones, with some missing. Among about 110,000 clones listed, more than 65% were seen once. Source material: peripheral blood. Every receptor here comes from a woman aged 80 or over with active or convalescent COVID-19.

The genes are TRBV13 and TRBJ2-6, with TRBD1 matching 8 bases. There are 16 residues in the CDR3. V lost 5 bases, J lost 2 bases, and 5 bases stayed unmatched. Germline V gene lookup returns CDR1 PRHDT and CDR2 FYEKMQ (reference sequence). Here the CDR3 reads CASSLGQGTGANVLTF. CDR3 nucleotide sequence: TGTGCCAGCAGCCTTGGACAGGGTACTGGGGCCAACGTCCTGACTTTC.

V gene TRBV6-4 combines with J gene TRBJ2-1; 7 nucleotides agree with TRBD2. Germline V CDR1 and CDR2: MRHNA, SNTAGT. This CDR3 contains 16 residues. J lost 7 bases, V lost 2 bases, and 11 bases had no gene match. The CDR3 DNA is TGTGCCAGCAGTGACCTAAGTGCGGGAGTGGGGAATGAGCAGTTCTTC. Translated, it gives CASSDLSAGVGNEQFF.

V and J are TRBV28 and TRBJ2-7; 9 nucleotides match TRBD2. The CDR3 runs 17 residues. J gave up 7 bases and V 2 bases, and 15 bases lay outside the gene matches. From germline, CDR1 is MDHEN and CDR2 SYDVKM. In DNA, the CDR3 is TGTGCCAGCAGTTTAGACTCGCTAGCGGGGCATCCCTTTGAGCAGTACTTC. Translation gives CASSLDSLAGHPFEQYF. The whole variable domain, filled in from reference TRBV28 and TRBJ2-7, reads DVKVTQSSRYLVKRTGEKVFLECVQDMDHENMFWYRQDPGLGLRLIYFSYDVKMKEKGDIPEGYSVSREKKERFSLILESASTNQTSMYLCASSLDSLAGHPFEQYFGPGTRLTVT.

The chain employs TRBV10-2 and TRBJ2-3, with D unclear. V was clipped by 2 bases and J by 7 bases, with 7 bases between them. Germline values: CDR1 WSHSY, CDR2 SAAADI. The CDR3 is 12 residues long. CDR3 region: CASSEVAHTQYF. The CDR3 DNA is TGCGCCAGCAGTGAGGTAGCCCATACGCAGTATTTT.

The DNA of the CDR3 is TGTGCCATCAGCAGGGAGGGGACTGAAGCTTTCTTT. Its translation is CAISREGTEAFF. This sequence joins TRBV10-3 and TRBJ1-1, with D perhaps TRBD1 (5 bases). Trimming pared 6 bases from V and 5 bases from J, leaving 10 bases between. The germline CDR1 and CDR2 sequences are ENHRY and SYGVKD. The CDR3 has 12 residues.

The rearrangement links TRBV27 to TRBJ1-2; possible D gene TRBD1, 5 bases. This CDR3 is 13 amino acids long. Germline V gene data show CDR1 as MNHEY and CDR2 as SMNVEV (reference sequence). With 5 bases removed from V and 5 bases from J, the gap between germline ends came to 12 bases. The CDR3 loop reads CASSIAAGYGYTF. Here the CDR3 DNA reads TGTGCCAGCAGTATAGCGGCAGGGTATGGCTACACCTTC.

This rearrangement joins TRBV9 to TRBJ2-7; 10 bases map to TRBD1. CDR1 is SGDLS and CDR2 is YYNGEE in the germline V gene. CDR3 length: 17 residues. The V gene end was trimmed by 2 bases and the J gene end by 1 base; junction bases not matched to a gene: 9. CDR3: CASSVRDRGPASYEQYF. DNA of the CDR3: TGTGCCAGCAGCGTCCGGGACAGGGGCCCTGCGTCCTACGAGCAGTACTTC.

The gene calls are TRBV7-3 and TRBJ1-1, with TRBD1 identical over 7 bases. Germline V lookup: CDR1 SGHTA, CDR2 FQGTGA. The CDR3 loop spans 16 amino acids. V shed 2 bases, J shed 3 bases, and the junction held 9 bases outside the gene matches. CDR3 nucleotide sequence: TGTGCCAGCAGCTTATCCTATAGACAGGGTGACACTGAAGCTTTCTTT. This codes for CASSLSYRQGDTEAFF. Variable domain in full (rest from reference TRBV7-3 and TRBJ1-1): GAGVSQTPSNKVTEKGKYVELRCDPISGHTALYWYRQSLGQGPEFLIYFQGTGAADDSGLPNDRFFAVRPEGSVSTLKIQRTERGDSAVYLCASSLSYRQGDTEAFFGQGTRLTVV.

As DNA, the CDR3 is TGCGCCAGCAGCTTTTTCGGTCCAGATACGCAGTATTTT. It translates to CASSFFGPDTQYF. V usage is TRBV4-1 and J usage is TRBJ2-3; D uncertain. Germline V gene sequence: CDR1 MGHRA, CDR2 YSYEKL. V lost 5 bases and J lost 4, with 10 bases in between. This CDR3 contains 13 residues.

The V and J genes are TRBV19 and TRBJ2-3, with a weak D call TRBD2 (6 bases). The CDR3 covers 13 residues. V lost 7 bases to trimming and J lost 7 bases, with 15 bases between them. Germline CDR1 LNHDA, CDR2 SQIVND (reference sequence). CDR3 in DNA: TGTGCCAGTACTGGGGGGTCTCGGAATACGCAGTATTTT. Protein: CASTGGSRNTQYF.

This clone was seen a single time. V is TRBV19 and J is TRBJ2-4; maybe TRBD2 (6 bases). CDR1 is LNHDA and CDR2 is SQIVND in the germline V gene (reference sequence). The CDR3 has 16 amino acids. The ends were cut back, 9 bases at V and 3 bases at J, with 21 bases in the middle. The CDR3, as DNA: TGTGCCAGCAGAAGAGGAGGCGGGGACCACAAAAACATTCAGTACTTC. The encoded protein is CASRRGGGDHKNIQYF.

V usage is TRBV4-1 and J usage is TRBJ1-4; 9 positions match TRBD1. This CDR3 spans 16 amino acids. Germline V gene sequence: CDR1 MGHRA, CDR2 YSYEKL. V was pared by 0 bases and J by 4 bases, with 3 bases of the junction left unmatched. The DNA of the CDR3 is TGCGCCAGCAGCCAAGAATGGGGACAGGGTAATGAAAAACTGTTTTTT. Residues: CASSQEWGQGNEKLFF.